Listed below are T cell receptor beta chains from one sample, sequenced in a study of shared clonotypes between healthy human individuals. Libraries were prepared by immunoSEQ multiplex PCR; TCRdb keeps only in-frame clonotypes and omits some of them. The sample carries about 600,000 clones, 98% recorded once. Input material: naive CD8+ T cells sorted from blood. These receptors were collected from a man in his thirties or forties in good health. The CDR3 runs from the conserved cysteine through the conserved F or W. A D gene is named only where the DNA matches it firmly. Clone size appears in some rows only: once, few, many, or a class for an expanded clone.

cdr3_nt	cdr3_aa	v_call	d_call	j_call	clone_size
TGTGCCAGCAGCATGGACTGGATCAATGAGCAGTTCTTC	CASSMDWINEQFF	TRBV5-4	.	TRBJ2-1	.
TGCGCCAGCAGTGAGTCGGGACAGCAGTACTTC	CASSESGQQYF	TRBV10-2	.	TRBJ2-7	.
TGTGCCAGCAGTGAATCCGAGGGGGCGCTGGGCTACACCTTC	CASSESEGALGYTF	TRBV25-1	TRBD1	TRBJ1-2	.
TGTGCCAGTAGTATGTCCGGGACTCCGGTCGAGCAGTACTTC	CASSMSGTPVEQYF	TRBV19	.	TRBJ2-7	.
TGTGCCAGCAGCTTACCACCTTTGGGAGAGACCCAGTACTTC	CASSLPPLGETQYF	TRBV7-4	.	TRBJ2-5	.
TGTGCCACCAGCAGAGATCCCCTTAGCGGGAAAACCTACGAGCAGTACTTC	CATSRDPLSGKTYEQYF	TRBV15	TRBD2	TRBJ2-7	.
TGCGCCAGCAGCCAAGGAAGGCTAGCGGAGTACGAGCAGTACTTC	CASSQGRLAEYEQYF	TRBV4-3	TRBD2	TRBJ2-7	.
TGCGCCAGCAGCTTTAGGGACAGGCTTTACGAGCAGTACTTC	CASSFRDRLYEQYF	TRBV5-1	TRBD1	TRBJ2-7	.
TGCGCCAGCACGGATCAGGGGGTGGAGGGCTACACCTTC	CASTDQGVEGYTF	TRBV10-2	TRBD1	TRBJ1-2	.
TGTGCCAGCAGCCCCTCGGGAAACTACAATGAGCAGTTCTTC	CASSPSGNYNEQFF	TRBV13	.	TRBJ2-1	.
TGTGCCAGTAGTTCTTGGGGAGCTGGAAACACCATATATTTT	CASSSWGAGNTIYF	TRBV19	.	TRBJ1-3	.
TGCAGCGGCCGGACTAGCGAGTACAATGAGCAGTTCTTC	CSGRTSEYNEQFF	TRBV29-1	TRBD2	TRBJ2-1	.
TGTGCCAGCAGTTTACCGGAGTCCCACGAGCAGTACTTC	CASSLPESHEQYF	TRBV28	.	TRBJ2-7	.
TGTGCCAGCAGCTTAGTCGACAGAGCGGGCCGCTCCTACGAGCAGTACTTC	CASSLVDRAGRSYEQYF	TRBV7-8	.	TRBJ2-7	once
TGTGCCTGGAGTGTCGGTGTCCTTGGGAGCAGTGAGCAGTTCTTC	CAWSVGVLGSSEQFF	TRBV30	.	TRBJ2-1	.
TGTGCCAGCCGCCTACGGGACTCGGTTTCCTACGAGCAGTACTTC	CASRLRDSVSYEQYF	TRBV7-6	.	TRBJ2-7	.